This T cell receptor (beta chain) emerged from a study of blood T cell repertoires in COVID-19. Study overall: Both acute and convalescent COVID-19 samples were obtained from the United States, Italy and Spain. The cDNA or gDNA used as material had been derived from T cells, B-cell-depleted T cells, or PBMCs.

A remark on this clone: Other DNA variants within this sample encode the same CDR3.

The length of the CDR3 is 13 residues. With 3 bases removed from V and 1 base from J, the gap between germline ends came to 3 bases. Germline V gene sequence: CDR1 KGHSH, CDR2 LQKENI. Grouping used clinical history reported by participants in a survey and questionnaire. In the original workflow: Amplifying reference gene primers gave estimates of nucleated cell counts. The table came from immunoSEQ multiplex PCR; TCRdb's copy has only in-frame clones and leaves some out. The V and J calls and clone size were taken over from that table, and D and trimming were inferred from the DNA. The sample contains 250,000 to 350,000 clones, around nine tenths of which appear only once.

The receptor was derived from a woman aged 40 to 50 who had recovered from COVID-19. The rearrangement links TRBV18 to TRBJ2-2; D is ambiguous. The sequenced sample consisted of PBMCs or T cells enriched from blood (not recorded which). In DNA, the CDR3 is TGTGCCAGCTCACCTCGGAACACCGGGGAGCTGTTTTTT. Translating it yields CASSPRNTGELFF.